This T cell receptor (beta chain) was profiled in a study of cytotoxic CD8 clonotypes in ibrutinib-treated CLL. Looking at the study overall: Patients attained around 25 partial and 2 complete responses; at median 68 months, approximately 15 remained remitted while around twelve progressed.

Target depth was 1 in 200,000 to 1 in 1 million T cells, about 10x per clonotype. Using immunoSEQ multiplex PCR, the repertoire was profiled, and TCRdb retains in-frame clones only, with some absent. The table records around 310,000 clones, about 80% of them present only once. Only one count was recorded for this clone. The receptor comes from a human donor with chronic lymphocytic leukemia. The material was PBMCs, obtained before ibrutinib treatment.

CDR3 sequence: CASSGLTGGRDEQFF. The DNA of the CDR3 is TGTGCCAGCAGCGGCCTGACAGGGGGGCGGGATGAGCAGTTCTTC. This chain connects TRBV9 to TRBJ2-1; 9 bases align to TRBD1. CDR3 length: 15 amino acids. The germline V gene encodes CDR1 SGDLS and CDR2 YYNGEE. Trimming cost V 3 bases and J 8 bases; bases outside gene matches: 9.